This T cell receptor beta chain was identified during a study of blood T cell repertoires in COVID-19. Study overall: Whether acute or convalescent, the COVID-19 samples came from the United States, Italy and Spain. PBMCs, B-cell-depleted T cells, or T cells were the source of the cDNA or gDNA that made up the material.

Authors' analysis steps: The authors estimated nucleated cell counts from reference gene primer amplification. Sequencing used immunoSEQ multiplex PCR; TCRdb keeps in-frame clones, though not all of them. V, J and clone size derive from that table, while D and trimming were established from the DNA sequence. There are about 150,000 clones in the sample; 70% to 90% occur only once, and roughly 2.5% lies in the top ten. This CDR3 is 15 amino acids long. Germline V CDR1 and CDR2: SEHNR, FQNEAQ (reference sequence). V gave up 5 bases and J gave up 8 bases, with 16 bases separating them. The TCR comes from a human donor with acute or convalescent COVID-19. The donor label of this sample is uncertain. The specimen sequenced was peripheral blood. The rearrangement uses TRBV7-9 and TRBJ1-6, with D maybe TRBD1 (5 bases). CDR3 in amino acids: CASSPLRVYDSPLHF. The DNA for the CDR3 is TGTGCCAGCAGCCCCCTCAGGGTCTACGATTCACCCCTCCACTTT. The full variable domain, its missing parts supplied by reference TRBV7-9 and TRBJ1-6, is DTGVSQNPRHKITKRGQNVTFRCDPISEHNRLYWYRQTLGQGPEFLTYFQNEAQLEKSRLLSDRFSAERPKGSFSTLEIQRTEQGDSAMYLCASSPLRVYDSPLHFGNGTRLTVT.